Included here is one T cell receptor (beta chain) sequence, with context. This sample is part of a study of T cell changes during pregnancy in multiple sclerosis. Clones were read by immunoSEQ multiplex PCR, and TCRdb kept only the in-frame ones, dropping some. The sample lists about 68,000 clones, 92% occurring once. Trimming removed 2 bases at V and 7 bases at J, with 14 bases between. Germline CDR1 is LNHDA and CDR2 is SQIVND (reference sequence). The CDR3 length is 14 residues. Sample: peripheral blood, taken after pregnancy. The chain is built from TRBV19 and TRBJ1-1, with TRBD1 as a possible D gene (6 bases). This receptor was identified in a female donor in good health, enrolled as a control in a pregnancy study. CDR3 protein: CASSITAGVDEAFF. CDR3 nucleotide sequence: TGTGCCAGTAGTATAACGGCAGGGGTTGATGAAGCTTTCTTT.